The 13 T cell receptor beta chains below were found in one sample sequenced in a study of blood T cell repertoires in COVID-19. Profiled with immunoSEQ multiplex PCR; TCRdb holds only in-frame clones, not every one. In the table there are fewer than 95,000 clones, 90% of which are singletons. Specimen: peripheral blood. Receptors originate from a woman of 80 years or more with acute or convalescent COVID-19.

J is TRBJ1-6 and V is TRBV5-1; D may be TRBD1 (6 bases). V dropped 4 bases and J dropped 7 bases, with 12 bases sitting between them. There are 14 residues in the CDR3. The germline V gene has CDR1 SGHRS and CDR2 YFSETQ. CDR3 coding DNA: TGCGCCAGCAGCGTACAGGGTACCAATTCACCCCTCCACTTT. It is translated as CASSVQGTNSPLHF. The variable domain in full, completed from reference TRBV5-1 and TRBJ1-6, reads KAGVTQTPRYLIKTRGQQVTLSCSPISGHRSVSWYQQTPGQGLQFLFEYFSETQRNKGNFPGRFSGRQFSNSRSEMNVSTLELGDSALYLCASSVQGTNSPLHFGNGTRLTVT.

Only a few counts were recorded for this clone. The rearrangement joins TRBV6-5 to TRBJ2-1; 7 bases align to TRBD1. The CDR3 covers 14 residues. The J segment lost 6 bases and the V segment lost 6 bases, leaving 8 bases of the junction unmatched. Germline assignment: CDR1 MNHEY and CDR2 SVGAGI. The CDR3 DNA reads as TGTGCCAGCAGGTTGGACAGGTCGAGCAATGAGCAGTTCTTC. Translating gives CASRLDRSSNEQFF.

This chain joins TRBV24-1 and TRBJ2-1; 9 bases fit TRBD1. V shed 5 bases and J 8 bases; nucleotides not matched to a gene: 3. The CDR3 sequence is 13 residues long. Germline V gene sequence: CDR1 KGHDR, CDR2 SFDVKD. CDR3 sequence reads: CATSVDRGYEQFF. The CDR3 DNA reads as TGTGCCACCAGTGTGGACAGGGGATATGAGCAGTTCTTC.

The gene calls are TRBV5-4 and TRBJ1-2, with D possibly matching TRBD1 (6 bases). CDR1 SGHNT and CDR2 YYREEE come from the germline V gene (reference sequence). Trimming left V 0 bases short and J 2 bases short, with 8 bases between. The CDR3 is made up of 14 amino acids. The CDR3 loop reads CASSLDRANYGYTF. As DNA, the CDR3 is TGTGCCAGCAGCTTGGACAGGGCAAACTATGGCTACACCTTC.

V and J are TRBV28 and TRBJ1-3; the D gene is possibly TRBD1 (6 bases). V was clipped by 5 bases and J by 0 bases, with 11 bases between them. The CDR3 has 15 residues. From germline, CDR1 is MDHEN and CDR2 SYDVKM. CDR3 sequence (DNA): TGTGCCAGCAGTATGGACAGACACTCTGGAAACACCATATATTTT. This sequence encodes CASSMDRHSGNTIYF.

The CDR3 protein is CASSLWGTSGQETQYF. The DNA for the CDR3 is TGTGCCAGCAGTTTATGGGGGACAAGTGGCCAAGAGACCCAGTACTTC. The V and J genes are TRBV27 and TRBJ2-5; D perhaps matches TRBD1 (6 bases). With 1 base removed from V and 1 base from J, the gap between germline ends came to 13 bases. Germline values: CDR1 MNHEY, CDR2 SMNVEV (reference sequence). The CDR3 sequence is 16 residues long.

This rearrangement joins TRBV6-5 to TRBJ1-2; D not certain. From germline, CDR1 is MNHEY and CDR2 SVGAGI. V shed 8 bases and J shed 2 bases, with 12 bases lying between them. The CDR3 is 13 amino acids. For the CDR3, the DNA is TGTGCCAGCTCCCTACAGCCCAACTATGGCTACACCTTC. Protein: CASSLQPNYGYTF.

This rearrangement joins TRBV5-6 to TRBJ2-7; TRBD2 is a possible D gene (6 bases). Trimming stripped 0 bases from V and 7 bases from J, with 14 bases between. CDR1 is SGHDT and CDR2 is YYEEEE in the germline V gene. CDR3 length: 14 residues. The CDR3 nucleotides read TGTGCCAGCAGCTTGGGTCGGGGGAGTTGGGAGCAGTACTTC. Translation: CASSLGRGSWEQYF.

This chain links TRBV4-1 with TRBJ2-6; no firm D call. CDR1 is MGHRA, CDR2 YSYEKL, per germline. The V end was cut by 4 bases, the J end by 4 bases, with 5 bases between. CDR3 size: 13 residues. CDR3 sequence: CASSPYGANVLTF. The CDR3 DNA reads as TGCGCCAGCAGCCCCTACGGGGCCAACGTCCTGACTTTC.

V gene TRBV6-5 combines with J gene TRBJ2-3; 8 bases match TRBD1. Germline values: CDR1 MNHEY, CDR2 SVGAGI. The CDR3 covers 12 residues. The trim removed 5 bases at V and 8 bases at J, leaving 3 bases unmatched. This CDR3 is CASSPTGVTQYF. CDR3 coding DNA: TGTGCCAGCAGTCCGACAGGGGTTACGCAGTATTTT.

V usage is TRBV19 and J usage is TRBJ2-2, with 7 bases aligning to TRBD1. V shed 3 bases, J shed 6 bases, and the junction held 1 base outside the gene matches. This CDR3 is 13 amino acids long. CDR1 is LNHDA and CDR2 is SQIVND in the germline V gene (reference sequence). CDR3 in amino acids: CASSIDRAGELFF. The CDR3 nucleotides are TGTGCCAGTAGTATCGACAGGGCCGGGGAGCTGTTTTTT.

The CDR3 reads CASSLDNYNYGYTF. CDR3 bases: TGCGCCAGCAGCCTGGACAACTATAACTATGGCTACACCTTC. This sequence joins TRBV4-1 and TRBJ1-2; tentatively, D is TRBD1 (5 bases). The germline V and J ends were trimmed by 4 bases and 1 base, with 10 bases remaining between them. The CDR3 has 14 amino acids. From germline, CDR1 is MGHRA and CDR2 YSYEKL.

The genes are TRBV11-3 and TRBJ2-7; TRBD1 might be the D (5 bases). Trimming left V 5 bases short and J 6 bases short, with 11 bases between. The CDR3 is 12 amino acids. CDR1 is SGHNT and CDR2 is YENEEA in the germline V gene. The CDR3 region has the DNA TGTGCCAGCAGCCAGGGTAAGGGCGAGCAGTACTTC. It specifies CASSQGKGEQYF.